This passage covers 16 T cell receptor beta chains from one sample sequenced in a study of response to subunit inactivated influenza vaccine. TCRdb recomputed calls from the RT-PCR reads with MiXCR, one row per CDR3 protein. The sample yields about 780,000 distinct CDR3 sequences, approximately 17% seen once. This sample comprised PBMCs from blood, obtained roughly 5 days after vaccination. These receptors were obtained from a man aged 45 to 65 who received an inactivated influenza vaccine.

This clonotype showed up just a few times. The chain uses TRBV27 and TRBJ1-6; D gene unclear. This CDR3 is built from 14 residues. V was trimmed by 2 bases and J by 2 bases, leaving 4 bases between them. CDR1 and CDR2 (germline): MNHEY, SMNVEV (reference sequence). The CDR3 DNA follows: TGTGCCAGCAGTTTAGGGGCCTATAATTCACCCCTCCACTTT. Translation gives CASSLGAYNSPLHF.

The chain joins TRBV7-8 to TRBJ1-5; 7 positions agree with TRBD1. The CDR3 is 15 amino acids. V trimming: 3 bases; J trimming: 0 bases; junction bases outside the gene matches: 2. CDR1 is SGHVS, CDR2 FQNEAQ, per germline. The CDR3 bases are TGTGCCAGCAGCTTTGGGACAGATAGCAATCAGCCCCAGCATTTT. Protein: CASSFGTDSNQPQHF. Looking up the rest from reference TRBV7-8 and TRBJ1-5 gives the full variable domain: GAGVSQSPRYKVAKRGQDVALRCDPISGHVSLFWYQQALGQGPEFLTYFQNEAQLDKSGLPSDRFFAERPEGSVSTLKIQRTQQEDSAVYLCASSFGTDSNQPQHFGDGTRLSIL.

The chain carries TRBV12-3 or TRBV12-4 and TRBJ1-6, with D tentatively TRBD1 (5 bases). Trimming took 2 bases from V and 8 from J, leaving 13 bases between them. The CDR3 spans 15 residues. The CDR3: CASSLRGDGYSPLHF. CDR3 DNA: TGTGCCAGCAGTTTACGAGGGGATGGGTATTCACCCCTCCACTTT.

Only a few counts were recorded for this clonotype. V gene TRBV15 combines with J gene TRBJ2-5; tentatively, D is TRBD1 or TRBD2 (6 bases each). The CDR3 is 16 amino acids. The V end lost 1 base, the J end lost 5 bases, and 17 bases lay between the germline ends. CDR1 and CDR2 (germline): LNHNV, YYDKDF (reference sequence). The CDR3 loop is CATSRVGGGGSETQYF. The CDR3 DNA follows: TGTGCCACCAGCAGAGTAGGTGGAGGGGGTTCGGAGACCCAGTACTTC.

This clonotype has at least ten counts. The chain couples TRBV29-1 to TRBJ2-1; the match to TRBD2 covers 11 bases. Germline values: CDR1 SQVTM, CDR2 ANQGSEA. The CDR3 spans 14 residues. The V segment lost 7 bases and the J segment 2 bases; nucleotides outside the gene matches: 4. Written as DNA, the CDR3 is TGCAGCGCCGGTAGCGGGAGGGCCTACAATGAGCAGTTCTTC. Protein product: CSAGSGRAYNEQFF.

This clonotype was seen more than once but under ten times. CDR3 DNA sequence: TGTGCCAGCAGTGGACAACCCCTAACCTACGAGCAGTACTTC. This translates into CASSGQPLTYEQYF. This rearrangement joins TRBV6-2 or TRBV6-3 to TRBJ2-7, with a weak D call TRBD1 (5 bases). Trimming left V 5 bases short and J 2 bases short, with 13 bases between. This CDR3 has 14 amino acids. Germline V CDR1 and CDR2: MNHEY, SVGEGT.

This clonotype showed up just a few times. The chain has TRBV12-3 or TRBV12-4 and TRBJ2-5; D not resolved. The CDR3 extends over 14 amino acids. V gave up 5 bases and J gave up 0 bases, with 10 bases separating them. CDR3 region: CASSHIDNQETQYF. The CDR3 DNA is TGTGCCAGCAGTCATATTGACAACCAAGAGACCCAGTACTTC.

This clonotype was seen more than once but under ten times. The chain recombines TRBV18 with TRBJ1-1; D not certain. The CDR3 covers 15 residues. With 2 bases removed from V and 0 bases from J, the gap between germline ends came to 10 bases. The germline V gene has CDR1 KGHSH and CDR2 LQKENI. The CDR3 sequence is CASSPGLRLNTEAFF. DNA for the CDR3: TGTGCCAGCTCACCAGGACTTCGCCTGAACACTGAAGCTTTCTTT.

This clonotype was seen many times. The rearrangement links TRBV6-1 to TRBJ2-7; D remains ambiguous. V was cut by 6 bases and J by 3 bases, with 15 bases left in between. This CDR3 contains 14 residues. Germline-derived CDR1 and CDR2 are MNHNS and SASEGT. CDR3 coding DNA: TGTGCCAGCAGCGAACGTGGCTTTAGCTACGAGCAGTACTTC. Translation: CASSERGFSYEQYF.

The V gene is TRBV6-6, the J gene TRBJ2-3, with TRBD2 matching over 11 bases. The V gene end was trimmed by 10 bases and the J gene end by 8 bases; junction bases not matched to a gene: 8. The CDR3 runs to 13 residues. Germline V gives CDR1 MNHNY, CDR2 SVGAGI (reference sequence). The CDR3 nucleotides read TGTGCCACCACGACTAGCGGGGTGGGTACGCAGTATTTT. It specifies CATTTSGVGTQYF.

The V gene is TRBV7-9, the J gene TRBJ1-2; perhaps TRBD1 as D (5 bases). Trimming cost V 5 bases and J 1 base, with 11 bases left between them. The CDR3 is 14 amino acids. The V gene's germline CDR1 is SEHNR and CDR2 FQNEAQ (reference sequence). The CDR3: CASSPGPVNYGYTF. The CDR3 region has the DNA TGTGCCAGCAGCCCAGGGCCAGTTAACTATGGCTACACCTTC.

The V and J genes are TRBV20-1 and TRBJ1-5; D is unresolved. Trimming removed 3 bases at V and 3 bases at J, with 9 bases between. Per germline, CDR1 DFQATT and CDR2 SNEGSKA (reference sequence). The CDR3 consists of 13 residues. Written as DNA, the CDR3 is TGCAGTGCTAGTTTAGAAAACAATCAGCCCCAGCATTTT. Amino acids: CSASLENNQPQHF.

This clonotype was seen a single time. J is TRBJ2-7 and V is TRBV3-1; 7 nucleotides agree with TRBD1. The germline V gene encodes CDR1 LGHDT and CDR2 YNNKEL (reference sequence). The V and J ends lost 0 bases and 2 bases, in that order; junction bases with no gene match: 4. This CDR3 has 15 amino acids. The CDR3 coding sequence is TGTGCCAGCAGCCAAGATATCGGACAGGCCTACGAGCAGTACTTC. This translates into CASSQDIGQAYEQYF.

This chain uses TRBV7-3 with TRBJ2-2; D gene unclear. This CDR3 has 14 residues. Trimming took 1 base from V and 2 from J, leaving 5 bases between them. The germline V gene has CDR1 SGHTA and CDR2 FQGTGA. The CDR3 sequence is CASSLRINTGELFF. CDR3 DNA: TGTGCCAGCAGCTTAAGAATAAACACCGGGGAGCTGTTTTTT.

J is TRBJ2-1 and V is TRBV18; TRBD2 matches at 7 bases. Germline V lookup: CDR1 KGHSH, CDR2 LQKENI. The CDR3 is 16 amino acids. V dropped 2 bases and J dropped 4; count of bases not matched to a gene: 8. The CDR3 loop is CASSPDAGAIYNEQFF. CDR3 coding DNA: TGTGCCAGCTCACCAGACGCGGGAGCGATATACAATGAGCAGTTCTTC.

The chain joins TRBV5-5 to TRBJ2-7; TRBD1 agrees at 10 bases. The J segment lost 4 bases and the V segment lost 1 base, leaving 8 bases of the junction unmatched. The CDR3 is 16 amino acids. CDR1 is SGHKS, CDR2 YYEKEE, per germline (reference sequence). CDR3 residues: CASSLHDRGREYEQYF. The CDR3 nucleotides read TGTGCCAGCAGCTTGCACGACAGGGGGCGCGAATACGAGCAGTACTTC. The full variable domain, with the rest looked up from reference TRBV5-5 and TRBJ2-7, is DAGVTQSPTHLIKTRGQQVTLRCSPISGHKSVSWYQQVLGQGPQFIFQYYEKEERGRGNFPDRFSARQFPNYSSELNVNALLLGDSALYLCASSLHDRGREYEQYFGPGTRLTVT.